This record looks at one T cell receptor (beta chain) sequence and its context. V lost 4 bases to trimming and J lost 2 bases, with 12 bases between them. This CDR3 region has 15 residues. Germline assignment: CDR1 MNHEY and CDR2 SVGEGT. This sample is drawn from a study of CD8 T cells in Susac syndrome. The authors reverse transcribed 0.5 to 1 ug RNA with random hexamers. TCRdb re-analysed the immunoSEQ multiplex PCR reads in MiXCR, keeping a single row per CDR3 protein. Of about 300,000 distinct CDR3 sequences listed, approximately 85% were seen once; the top ten hold roughly 0.21%. The chain recombines TRBV6-2 or TRBV6-3 with TRBJ2-1; TRBD2 is a possible D gene (5 bases). Specimen: CD8+ T cells from PBMCs. The clonotype originates from a human donor with multiple sclerosis. In nucleotides, the CDR3 is TGTGCCAGCAGTTTCGGAAGCGGCCCCTACAATGAGCAGTTCTTC. The encoded protein is CASSFGSGPYNEQFF.